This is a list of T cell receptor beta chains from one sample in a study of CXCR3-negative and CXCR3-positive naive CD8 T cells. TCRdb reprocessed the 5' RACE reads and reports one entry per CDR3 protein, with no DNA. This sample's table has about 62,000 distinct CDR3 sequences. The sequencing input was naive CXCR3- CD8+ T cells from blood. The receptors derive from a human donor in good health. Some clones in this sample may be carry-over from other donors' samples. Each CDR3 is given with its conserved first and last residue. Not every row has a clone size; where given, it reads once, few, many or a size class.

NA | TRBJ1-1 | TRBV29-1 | CSVAVNTEAFF
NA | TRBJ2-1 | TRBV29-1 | CSALSVLRAEGSFF
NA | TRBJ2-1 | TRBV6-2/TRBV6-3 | CASSYFGTNNEQFF
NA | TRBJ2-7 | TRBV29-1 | CSGQGETYEQYF
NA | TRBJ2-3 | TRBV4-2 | CASSQDDKGISTDTQYF
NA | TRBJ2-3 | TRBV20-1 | CSARVRLAGALDTQYF
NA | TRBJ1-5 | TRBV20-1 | CSAQDRENQPQHF
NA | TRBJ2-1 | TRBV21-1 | CASSKLEGRCPPTSYNEQFF
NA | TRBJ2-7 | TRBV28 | CASSFYVGQAIYEQYF
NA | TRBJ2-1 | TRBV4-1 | CASSPIAGNEQFF
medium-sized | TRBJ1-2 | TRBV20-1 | CSARDVQSDYGYTF
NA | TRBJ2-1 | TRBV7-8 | CASRKTGGEQFF
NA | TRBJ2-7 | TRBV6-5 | CASSYSDAYEQYF
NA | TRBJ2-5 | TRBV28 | CASKRLAGRETQYF
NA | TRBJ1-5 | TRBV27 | CASATGSNQPQHF
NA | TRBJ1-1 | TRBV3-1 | CASSGYRGYLNTEAFF
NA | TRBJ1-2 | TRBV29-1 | CSVDSQGAYGYTF
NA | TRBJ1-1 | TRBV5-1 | CASNLDGPEAFF
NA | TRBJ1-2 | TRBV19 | CASSLNRADDGYTF